These T cell receptor beta chains were read from a single sample in a study of radiotherapy plus CTLA-4 blockade in lung cancer. Assay: immunoSEQ multiplex PCR; the TCRdb copy retains only in-frame clones and omits some. The top ten hold approximately 5% of the sample, which has 75,000 to 100,000 clones, about 91% seen once. The sample consisted of peripheral blood, taken from a patient treated with radiotherapy plus ipilimumab. The receptor set was obtained from a human donor with non-small cell lung cancer that progressed on radiotherapy plus ipilimumab. Both conserved end residues are part of each CDR3. The order of the fields is clone size, J gene, D gene, V gene, CDR3 DNA, CDR3 protein. D genes are given only for firm matches. Not every row has a clone size; where given, it reads once, few, many or a size class.

clone size: .; J gene: TRBJ1-2; D gene: .; V gene: TRBV14; CDR3 DNA: TGTGCCAGCAGTCCCTGGACAGCTCTCAATGGCTACACCTTC; CDR3 protein: CASSPWTALNGYTF
clone size: once; J gene: TRBJ2-5; D gene: TRBD2; V gene: TRBV5-1; CDR3 DNA: TGCGCCAGCAGCTTGGCTCTAGCGGGAGAGACCCAGTACTTC; CDR3 protein: CASSLALAGETQYF
clone size: .; J gene: TRBJ2-7; D gene: .; V gene: TRBV5-6; CDR3 DNA: TGTGCCAGCAGTGTCCCCCGGGCCTACGAGCAGTACTTC; CDR3 protein: CASSVPRAYEQYF
clone size: .; J gene: TRBJ2-2; D gene: .; V gene: TRBV5-1; CDR3 DNA: TGCGCCAGCAGCTTGGACAGGATCACCGGGGAGCTGTTTTTT; CDR3 protein: CASSLDRITGELFF
clone size: .; J gene: TRBJ1-1; D gene: TRBD1; V gene: TRBV5-1; CDR3 DNA: TGCGCCAGCAGCTTAAAGGCAGGGGGCACTGAAGCTTTCTTT; CDR3 protein: CASSLKAGGTEAFF
clone size: once; J gene: TRBJ1-2; D gene: .; V gene: TRBV28; CDR3 DNA: TGTGCCAGCGGAAGAGGGGGTTATGGCTACACCTTC; CDR3 protein: CASGRGGYGYTF
clone size: .; J gene: TRBJ2-7; D gene: TRBD1; V gene: TRBV9; CDR3 DNA: TGTGCCAGCAGCAACGGACAGGGAGCCTACGAGCAGTACTTC; CDR3 protein: CASSNGQGAYEQYF
clone size: .; J gene: TRBJ2-1; D gene: TRBD2; V gene: TRBV5-1; CDR3 DNA: TGCGCCAGCAGCTTGGGAGCGGGAGCGAATGAGCAGTTCTTC; CDR3 protein: CASSLGAGANEQFF
clone size: .; J gene: TRBJ2-3; D gene: TRBD2; V gene: TRBV5-1; CDR3 DNA: TGCGCCAGCAGCTTGGCTCCTAGCGGGGGTGTAGATACGCAGTATTTT; CDR3 protein: CASSLAPSGGVDTQYF
clone size: .; J gene: TRBJ2-2; D gene: .; V gene: TRBV4-1; CDR3 DNA: TGCGCCAGCAGCCAAGGACGGCAAGGAACGCGGGAGCTGTTTTTT; CDR3 protein: CASSQGRQGTRELFF
clone size: .; J gene: TRBJ2-5; D gene: .; V gene: TRBV2; CDR3 DNA: TGTGCCAGCAGTAGGACTATCCGGGAGACCCAGTACTTC; CDR3 protein: CASSRTIRETQYF